A single sample gave rise to the 3 T cell receptor beta chains below, sequenced in a study of blood T cell repertoires in COVID-19. Using immunoSEQ multiplex PCR, the repertoire was profiled, and TCRdb retains in-frame clones only, with some absent. The data show 75,000 to 85,000 clones, with 80% to 90% seen just once and roughly 19% held by the top ten. Sequencing was carried out using peripheral blood. The receptor source for this set is a human donor in a cohort sampled during active COVID-19.

The chain is built from TRBV2 and TRBJ1-5; TRBD1 is a possible D gene (5 bases). Germline CDR1 is SNHLY and CDR2 is FYNNEI. The germline V and J ends were trimmed by 4 bases and 4 bases, with 14 bases remaining between them. The CDR3 consists of 15 residues. The CDR3 DNA is TGTGCCAGCAGTGTATCAGGGTTCAAGAATCAGCCCCAGCATTTT. As protein: CASSVSGFKNQPQHF.

This clone was counted a single time. This chain links TRBV24-1 with TRBJ2-1; no firm D call. The CDR3 length is 14 residues. Germline V gene lookup returns CDR1 KGHDR and CDR2 SFDVKD. With 1 base removed from V and 13 bases from J, the gap between germline ends came to 16 bases. CDR3 loop: CATSDLSNKEQQFF. As DNA, the CDR3 is TGTGCCACCAGTGATTTAAGCAACAAGGAGCAACAGTTCTTC.

This rearrangement joins TRBV9 to TRBJ1-1, with D possibly TRBD1 on 6 matching bases. From germline, CDR1 is SGDLS and CDR2 YYNGEE. The CDR3 runs to 18 residues. Between the trimmed V and J ends, which lost 4 bases and 0 bases, there was a span of 22 bases. DNA for the CDR3: TGTGCCAGCAGCCCCGGGGGGCCCAGGTCCTACATGAACACTGAAGCTTTCTTT. Translated: CASSPGGPRSYMNTEAFF.